This T cell receptor beta chain was recovered during a study of T cells in Graves' hyperthyroidism and ophthalmopathy. Whole-study results and caveats: A model using 13 V-J features told ophthalmopathy apart from stable hyperthyroidism. Ophthalmopathy prediction by the model preceded onset by a median approximately 5.9 months.

Regarding this clonotype: Its antigen is currently unknown.

There are 17 residues in the CDR3. Trimming took 2 bases from V and 6 from J; bases not matched to a gene: 12. CDR1 is KGHSH, CDR2 LQKENI, per germline. Amplified regions were TCR beta CDR3 sequences from RNA transcripts. HTBI primers were the set used in a first-round RT-PCR of the TCR CDR3. Via MiXCR, TCRdb re-called the multiplex PCR reads, giving one row per CDR3 protein. The sample contains about 360,000 distinct CDR3 sequences, 13% of which appear only once. The chain has TRBV18 and TRBJ2-2, with 7 bases identical to TRBD1. The receptor was derived from a woman aged 18-35 years with Graves' hyperthyroidism. The sequenced material came from blood. The CDR3 coding sequence is TGTGCCAGCTCACCAGTCGAGGGGGCGGAAAATGCCGGGGAGCTGTTTTTT. Its protein is CASSPVEGAENAGELFF.